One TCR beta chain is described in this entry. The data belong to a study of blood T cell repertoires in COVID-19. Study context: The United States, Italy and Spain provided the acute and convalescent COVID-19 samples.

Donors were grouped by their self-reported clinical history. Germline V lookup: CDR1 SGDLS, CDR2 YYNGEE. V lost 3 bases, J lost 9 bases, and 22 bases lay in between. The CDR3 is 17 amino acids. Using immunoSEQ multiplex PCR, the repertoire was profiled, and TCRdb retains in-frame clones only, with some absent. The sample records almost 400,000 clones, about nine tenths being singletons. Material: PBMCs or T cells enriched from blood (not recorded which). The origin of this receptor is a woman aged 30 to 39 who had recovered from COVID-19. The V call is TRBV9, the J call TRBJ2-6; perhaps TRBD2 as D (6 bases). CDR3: CASSAHRDSPLGNVLTF. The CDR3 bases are TGTGCCAGCAGCGCACACCGGGACTCACCCTTAGGCAACGTCCTGACTTTC.